The next 31 T cell receptor beta chains were all read from a single sample in a study of T cell responses to AZD1222 COVID-19 vaccine (dated by TCRdb to the early 2020s). The sample's time point label is to be understood as: baseline before first vaccination. Library preparation used the immunoSEQ multiplex PCR assay. Sourced from immuneACCESS, this table was stored by TCRdb with only in-frame sequences that have V and J called. A share of the clones is absent; for the studies checked, an unresolved V gene accounts for under half, and the remainder has no known explanation. Present in this sample are some 130,000 clones, around 90% of which were seen just once. The ten biggest clones cover 1.9% of the sample. The sequences come from peripheral blood, collected on day 0 of AZD1222 vaccination. The source of these receptors is an adult in good health.

The gene calls are TRBV7-9 and TRBJ1-4, with D unresolved. From germline, CDR1 is SEHNR and CDR2 FQNEAQ (reference sequence). V lost 1 base and J lost 7, with 10 bases in between. This CDR3 comprises 14 residues. The CDR3 coding sequence is TGTGCCAGCAGCTTAGTAGGGAGTCTTGAAAAACTGTTTTTT. Its translation: CASSLVGSLEKLFF.

The chain employs TRBV23-1 and TRBJ2-3, with D perhaps matching TRBD1 or TRBD2 (5 bases each). TRBV23-1 is sorted into the ORF group, with uncertain function. The CDR3 runs to 16 residues. With 4 bases removed from V and 0 bases from J, the gap between germline ends came to 14 bases. The CDR3 reads CASSLPPGASTDTQYF. Written as DNA, the CDR3 is TGCGCCAGCAGTCTACCCCCCGGGGCCAGCACAGATACGCAGTATTTT.

This chain uses TRBV27 with TRBJ2-3, with 8 bases that match TRBD2. Germline values: CDR1 MNHEY, CDR2 SMNVEV (reference sequence). The CDR3 covers 14 residues. Trimming at V came to 3 bases and at J to 1 base, leaving 0 bases not matched to a gene. The CDR3 loop is CASSLRGGTDTQYF. The CDR3 DNA is TGTGCCAGCAGTTTGCGGGGGGGCACAGATACGCAGTATTTT.

V gene TRBV19 combines with J gene TRBJ1-5; TRBD1 agrees at 7 bases. CDR3 length equals 15 residues. After removal of 3 bases from V and 3 bases from J, the junction contained 5 bases not matched to a gene. Germline V CDR1 and CDR2: LNHDA, SQIVND (reference sequence). The CDR3 nucleotides are TGTGCCAGTAGTATGGGCGACAGGGTCAATCAGCCCCAGCATTTT. Translation gives CASSMGDRVNQPQHF.

This clone was observed once. The rearrangement uses TRBV7-6 and TRBJ2-3; D is possibly TRBD2 (6 bases). V shed 4 bases and J shed 0 bases, with 20 bases lying between them. The CDR3 runs to 18 residues. Germline CDR1 is SGHVS and CDR2 is FNYEAQ. The CDR3 protein is CASSSRTGTPSSTDTQYF. For the CDR3, the DNA is TGTGCCAGCAGCTCCAGGACCGGGACTCCTTCTAGCACAGATACGCAGTATTTT.

The CDR3 nucleotides are TGTGCCAGCAGCTTGCTAGCGGGGGTCAATGAGCAGTTCTTC. This sequence encodes CASSLLAGVNEQFF. The rearrangement uses TRBV7-2 and TRBJ2-1; 10 positions match TRBD2. The V segment lost 3 bases and the J segment 6 bases; nucleotides outside the gene matches: 2. The CDR3 length is 14 residues. CDR1 and CDR2 (germline): SGHTA, FQGNSA.

V usage is TRBV2 and J usage is TRBJ1-2, with 9 positions matching TRBD1. V shed 6 bases and J 1 base; nucleotides not matched to a gene: 3. The CDR3 totals 14 residues. Germline assignment: CDR1 SNHLY and CDR2 FYNNEI. The CDR3 DNA sequence: TGTGCCAGCAGACGGACAGGGGATAACTATGGCTACACCTTC. Protein sequence: CASRRTGDNYGYTF.

This rearrangement joins TRBV5-1 to TRBJ2-1; either TRBD1 or TRBD2 may fit D (5 bases each). The V gene's germline CDR1 is SGHRS and CDR2 YFSETQ. The CDR3 is 15 residues long. Trimming stripped 7 bases from V and 0 bases from J, with 14 bases between. This CDR3 is CASAGTGNSYNEQFF. The CDR3 DNA reads as TGCGCCAGCGCTGGGACGGGGAACTCCTACAATGAGCAGTTCTTC.

The chain employs TRBV7-2 and TRBJ1-5; D is possibly TRBD1 (6 bases). Germline values: CDR1 SGHTA, CDR2 FQGNSA. The CDR3 has 14 residues. V lost 5 bases to trimming and J lost 6 bases, with 14 bases between them. This chain's CDR3 is CASSTTGLPQPQHF. CDR3 nucleotides: TGTGCCAGCAGCACAACAGGGCTCCCTCAGCCCCAGCATTTT.

This rearrangement joins TRBV6-6 to TRBJ2-6; D is uncertain. Germline CDR1 MNHNY, CDR2 SVGAGI (reference sequence). V gave up 7 bases and J gave up 2 bases, with 12 bases separating them. The CDR3 totals 15 residues. For the CDR3, the DNA is TGTGCCAGCAACTATACGGTGGCTGGGGCCAACGTCCTGACTTTC. Protein product: CASNYTVAGANVLTF.

This clone was recorded once. CDR3 nucleotide sequence: TGTGCCAGTAATCCGGGAGCATATGGCTACACCTTC. Its translation: CASNPGAYGYTF. The rearrangement links TRBV19 to TRBJ1-2; no clear D gene. The CDR3 runs 12 residues. The V end was cut by 7 bases, the J end by 5 bases, with 11 bases between. CDR1 is LNHDA, CDR2 SQIVND, per germline (reference sequence). Full variable domain (rest looked up from reference TRBV19 and TRBJ1-2): DGGITQSPKYLFRKEGQNVTLSCEQNLNHDAMYWYRQDPGQGLRLIYYSQIVNDFQKGDIAEGYSVSREKKESFPLTVTSAQKNPTAFYLCASNPGAYGYTFGSGTRLTVV.

Only one count was recorded for this clone. The chain has TRBV5-6 and TRBJ1-3, with D unclear. This CDR3 is 16 amino acids long. V was trimmed by 8 bases and J by 0 bases, leaving 18 bases between them. The germline V gene has CDR1 SGHDT and CDR2 YYEEEE. The CDR3 sequence: CARITPRACSGNTIYF. The CDR3 DNA sequence: TGTGCCAGAATAACCCCCCGCGCATGCTCTGGAAACACCATATATTTT.

The chain links TRBV6-5 to TRBJ2-7, with 11 bases matching TRBD2. The CDR3 totals 15 residues. The germline gives CDR1 MNHEY, CDR2 SVGAGI. V lost 6 bases and J lost 1; bases outside the gene matches: 5. The CDR3 protein is CASSRGTSGSYEQYF. The CDR3 DNA is TGTGCCAGCAGCCGCGGGACTAGCGGATCCTACGAGCAGTACTTC.

In regard to this clone: The junction differs from germline at one of its ends, possibly a read error. The chain combines TRBV12-5 with TRBJ1-5; 8 bases are a match to TRBD1. The CDR3 consists of 14 residues. CDR1 and CDR2 (germline): LGHNT, FRNRAP. The CDR3 bases are TGTGCTAGTGGGTTGGGACAGGCGAGAGCGGCCCAGCATTTT. Protein: CASGLGQARAAQHF.

This chain links TRBV3-1 (or the pseudogene TRBV3-2) with TRBJ1-1; 10 positions match TRBD1. This CDR3 contains 17 residues. The germline V gene has CDR1 LGHDT and CDR2 YNNKEL (reference sequence). Unmatched junction bases numbered 5, after V lost 0 bases and J lost 1 base. The CDR3, as DNA: TGTGCCAGCAGCCAAGATCTACGGACAGGGGGGAACACTGAAGCTTTCTTT. Its translation is CASSQDLRTGGNTEAFF.

V usage is TRBV19 and J usage is TRBJ1-2; no clear D. The CDR3 has 13 residues. V lost 5 bases to trimming and J lost 5 bases, with 12 bases between them. Germline values: CDR1 LNHDA, CDR2 SQIVND (reference sequence). CDR3 nucleotides: TGTGCCAGTAGTTTCGCGGAAGATTATGGCTACACCTTC. Its translation is CASSFAEDYGYTF.

The chain links TRBV9 to TRBJ1-4; 10 nucleotides match TRBD1. Germline CDR1 and CDR2: SGDLS and YYNGEE. J gave up 12 bases and V 4 bases, and 15 bases lay outside the gene matches. CDR3 length equals 16 residues. The CDR3 spells CASSPPMGQGLGELFF. The DNA of the CDR3 is TGTGCCAGCAGCCCCCCCATGGGACAGGGGTTGGGAGAACTGTTTTTT.

V gene TRBV5-1 combines with J gene TRBJ2-1, with 16 bases lining up with TRBD2. Trimming took 3 bases from V and 12 from J; bases not matched to a gene: 6. The germline V gene has CDR1 SGHRS and CDR2 YFSETQ. The CDR3 totals 15 residues. This chain's CDR3 is CASSSLGLAGGGQFF. CDR3 DNA sequence: TGCGCCAGCAGCTCCTTGGGACTAGCGGGAGGGGGGCAGTTCTTC.

V is TRBV9 and J is TRBJ2-1; the match to TRBD2 covers 7 bases. CDR3 length: 15 residues. Germline CDR1 reads SGDLS; CDR2 reads YYNGEE. V gave up 4 bases and J gave up 9 bases; unmatched junction bases: 13. CDR3 amino acids: CASSPWGGGQGEQFF. CDR3 coding DNA: TGTGCCAGCAGCCCTTGGGGGGGAGGACAAGGTGAGCAGTTCTTC.

V usage is TRBV2 and J usage is TRBJ1-2, with D possibly matching TRBD1 (6 bases). CDR3 size: 12 residues. V dropped 6 bases and J dropped 8 bases, with 13 bases sitting between them. Germline V lookup: CDR1 SNHLY, CDR2 FYNNEI. CDR3 DNA: TGTGCCAGCAGGTTGGGGGCCGGGGGCTACACCTTC. The encoded protein is CASRLGAGGYTF.

The V call is TRBV12-3 or TRBV12-4, the J call TRBJ2-3, with a weak D call TRBD2 (5 bases). The CDR3 extends over 13 amino acids. Trimming cost V 5 bases and J 2 bases, with 8 bases left between them. The CDR3 DNA is TGTGCCAGCAGTGTGACTACCACAGATACGCAGTATTTT. Protein: CASSVTTTDTQYF.

This clone was seen once. CDR3 region: CASSLGTVPIPSPLHF. As DNA, the CDR3 is TGTGCCAGTAGCCTAGGGACAGTGCCAATTCCTTCACCCCTCCACTTT. The gene calls are TRBV19 and TRBJ1-6; 7 nucleotides align to TRBD1. With 6 bases clipped from V and 9 bases from J, the junction kept 14 bases outside the gene matches. Germline V gene data show CDR1 as LNHDA and CDR2 as SQIVND (reference sequence). The CDR3 totals 16 residues.

The chain recombines TRBV5-1 with TRBJ1-1, with D unclear. The CDR3 runs 19 residues. Trimming left V 2 bases short and J 4 bases short, with 27 bases between. CDR1 and CDR2 from the germline V gene are SGHRS and YFSETQ. The CDR3 coding sequence is TGCGCCAGCAGCTTCGGCCGAGAAGGTCGTTCCCCTAAACTCACTGAAGCTTTCTTT. Translating gives CASSFGREGRSPKLTEAFF.

V is TRBV5-3 and J is TRBJ1-1, with D hard to call. TRBV5-3 counts as an open reading frame of uncertain function. The CDR3 runs 10 residues. The CDR3 region is CFGSETEAFF. CDR3 DNA: TGTTTTGGGTCTGAAACTGAAGCTTTCTTT.

The chain employs TRBV27 and TRBJ2-7, with a weak D call TRBD2 (5 bases). V shed 7 bases and J shed 6 bases, with 19 bases lying between them. The length of the CDR3 is 14 residues. Germline-derived CDR1 and CDR2 are MNHEY and SMNVEV (reference sequence). The CDR3 reads CASTPTPGGREQYF. In nucleotides, the CDR3 is TGTGCCAGCACCCCCACCCCTGGCGGGCGCGAGCAGTACTTC.

CDR3 DNA sequence: TGTGCCAGCAGCTTAATGGGCCTGGATGGGAACACTGAAGCTTTCTTT. Translated: CASSLMGLDGNTEAFF. The V call is TRBV7-3, the J call TRBJ1-1; D remains ambiguous. Trimming shortened V by 1 base and J by 1 base, and 13 bases separated the two germline ends. The CDR3 covers 16 residues. CDR1 is SGHTA and CDR2 is FQGTGA in the germline V gene.

On this clone: Other DNA sequences in this specimen translate into the identical CDR3. The chain combines TRBV10-2 with TRBJ1-2; no definite D call. The V gene lost 0 bases and the J gene lost 4 bases, with 3 bases spanning the gap. The CDR3 has 12 amino acids. Germline-derived CDR1 and CDR2 are WSHSY and SAAADI. CDR3 nucleotide sequence: TGCGCCAGCAGTGAGTCGGGCTATGGCTACACCTTC. It specifies CASSESGYGYTF.

The chain links TRBV3-1 (or the pseudogene TRBV3-2) to TRBJ1-6; 10 bases are a match to TRBD1. This CDR3 has 14 residues. The J segment lost 9 bases and the V segment lost 7 bases, leaving 6 bases of the junction unmatched. Germline CDR1 and CDR2: LGHDT and YNNKEL (reference sequence). The CDR3 bases are TGTGCCAGCACGCAAGGACAGGGGGGTTCACCCCTCCACTTT. Translation gives CASTQGQGGSPLHF.

The chain links TRBV9 to TRBJ1-2; D remains unclear. The V end lost 3 bases, the J end lost 2 bases, and 20 bases lay between the germline ends. CDR3 length: 17 amino acids. Per germline, CDR1 SGDLS and CDR2 YYNGEE. Here the CDR3 DNA reads TGTGCCAGCAGCGAACACGATACCCCGTTCCCAAACTATGGCTACACCTTC. Its translation: CASSEHDTPFPNYGYTF.

The chain employs TRBV19 and TRBJ1-5; the D gene is possibly TRBD1 (6 bases). Germline lookup yields CDR1 LNHDA and CDR2 SQIVND (reference sequence). The ends were cut back, 5 bases at V and 7 bases at J, with 15 bases in the middle. This CDR3 comprises 14 residues. CDR3 residues: CASSAQGLGQPQHF. The CDR3 DNA reads TGTGCCAGTAGTGCACAGGGTCTTGGGCAGCCCCAGCATTTT.

The rearrangement links TRBV29-1 to TRBJ1-4; no reliable D call. This CDR3 spans 14 amino acids. In germline, CDR1 is SQVTM, CDR2 ANQGSEA. Written as DNA, the CDR3 is TGCAGAACCCTTCCCGGAGCTGTTAATGAAAAACTGTTTTTT. This gives the protein CRTLPGAVNEKLFF.